The present TCR beta chain was sequenced within a study of STAT5B mutations in CD4+ large granular lymphocyte leukemia. Clones were read by immunoSEQ multiplex PCR, and TCRdb kept only the in-frame ones, dropping some. The sample has roughly 32,000 clones; roughly 89% are singletons. General study results and limits: Less than 30% of private leukemic clonotypes occurred rarely in other patients' non-leukemic repertoires. Top patient clones used TRBV06 genes more often: 8/27 versus 2/35 in controls.

Control samples were healthy donors' buffy coats. Germline values: CDR1 MNHEY, CDR2 SMNVEV (reference sequence). The CDR3 sequence is 18 residues long. Trimming at V came to 3 bases and at J to 2 bases, leaving 13 bases not matched to a gene. This clone is a singleton in its sample. Its antigen is unidentified. The receptor was derived from a human donor in good health. The sequencing input was CD4+ T cells from blood buffy coats. The chain links TRBV27 to TRBJ1-5, with TRBD1 matching over 7 bases. The CDR3 loop is CASSFKALDRSGNQPQHF. Written as DNA, the CDR3 is TGTGCCAGCAGTTTTAAGGCTTTGGACAGGTCGGGCAATCAGCCCCAGCATTTT.